This T cell receptor beta chain was documented in a study of graft-versus-host responses after intestinal transplantation. Across the study: Recipients obtained multivisceral, liver-intestinal, or isolated intestinal transplants. Study results and caveats: After transplant, early declines in HvG clones were associated with peak levels of circulating GvH clones. Patients with graft-donor T cell macrochimerism had high graft-versus-host to host-versus-graft clonal ratios in allografts. Recipient marrow harbored GvH clones, some of which surfaced first in ileum or blood.

The repertoire was sequenced with immunoSEQ multiplex PCR; TCRdb's copy has only in-frame clones and lacks some. The sample lists 41,000 or so clones, 85% to 95% occurring once. Trimming took 4 bases from V and 8 from J; bases not matched to a gene: 8. This CDR3 region has 14 residues. CDR1 and CDR2 (germline): MGHRA, YSYEKL. A remark on this clone: Its matching antigen is unknown.

Source: unstimulated CD8+ T cells sorted from spleen or lymph node cells, taken before transplant. The receptor was derived from a human donor who was the organ donor for an intestinal transplant. The chain couples TRBV4-1 to TRBJ2-3, with TRBD2 matching over 8 bases. CDR3 region: CASSLKGLDGTQYF. CDR3 nucleotide sequence: TGCGCCAGCAGCCTCAAGGGACTAGATGGTACGCAGTATTTT.